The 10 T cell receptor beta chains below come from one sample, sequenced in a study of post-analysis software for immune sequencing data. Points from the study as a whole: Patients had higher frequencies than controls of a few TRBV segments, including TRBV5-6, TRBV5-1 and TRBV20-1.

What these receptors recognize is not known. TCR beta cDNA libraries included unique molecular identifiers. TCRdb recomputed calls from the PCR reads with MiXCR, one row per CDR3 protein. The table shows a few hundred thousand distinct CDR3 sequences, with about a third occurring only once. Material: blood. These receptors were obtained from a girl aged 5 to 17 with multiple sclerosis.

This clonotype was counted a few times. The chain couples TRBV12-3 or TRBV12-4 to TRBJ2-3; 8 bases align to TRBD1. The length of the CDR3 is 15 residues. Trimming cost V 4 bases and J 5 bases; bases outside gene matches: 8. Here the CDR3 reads CASSSVQGAVDTQYF. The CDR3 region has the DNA TGTGCCAGCAGTTCGGTCCAGGGGGCCGTAGATACGCAGTATTTT.

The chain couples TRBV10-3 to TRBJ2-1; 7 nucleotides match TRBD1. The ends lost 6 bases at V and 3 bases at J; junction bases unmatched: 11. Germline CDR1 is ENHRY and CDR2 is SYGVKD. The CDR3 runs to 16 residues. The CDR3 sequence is CAIRTGTGTDYNEQFF. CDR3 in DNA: TGTGCCATCAGAACAGGTACTGGGACAGACTACAATGAGCAGTTCTTC.

The CDR3, as DNA: TGTGCCAGCAGCTTCGGTTTCCGGGAAGCTTTCTTT. Translated, it gives CASSFGFREAFF. The chain has TRBV7-2 and TRBJ1-1; D gene ambiguous. Germline V gene data show CDR1 as SGHTA and CDR2 as FQGNSA. The V gene lost 3 bases and the J gene lost 8 bases, with 10 bases spanning the gap. This CDR3 contains 12 residues.

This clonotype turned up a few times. In DNA, the CDR3 is TGCGCCAGCAGCCACCCCACAGCGGGGGAGACCCAGTACTTC. As protein: CASSHPTAGETQYF. This chain joins TRBV4-1 and TRBJ2-5; 7 nucleotides line up with TRBD2. The CDR3 totals 14 residues. With V trimmed by 3 bases and J by 5 bases, 6 bases remained unmatched. Germline values: CDR1 MGHRA, CDR2 YSYEKL.

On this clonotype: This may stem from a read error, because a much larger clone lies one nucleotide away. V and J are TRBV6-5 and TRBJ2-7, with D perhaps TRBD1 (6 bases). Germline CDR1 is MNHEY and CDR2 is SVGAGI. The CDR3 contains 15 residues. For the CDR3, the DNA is TGTGCCAGCAGTTACTCTATGGGACAAATCTACGAGCGGTACTTC. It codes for CASSYSMGQIYERYF.

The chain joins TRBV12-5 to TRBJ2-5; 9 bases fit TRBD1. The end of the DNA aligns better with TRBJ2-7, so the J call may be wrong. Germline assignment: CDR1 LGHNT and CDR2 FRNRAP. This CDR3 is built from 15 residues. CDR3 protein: CASGLSWDRVPEQYF. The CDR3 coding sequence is TGTGCTAGTGGTTTGAGCTGGGACAGGGTACCCGAGCAGTACTTC.

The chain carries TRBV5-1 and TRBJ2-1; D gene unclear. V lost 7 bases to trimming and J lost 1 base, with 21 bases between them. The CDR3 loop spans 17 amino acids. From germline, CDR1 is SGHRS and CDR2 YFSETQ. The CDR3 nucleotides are TGCGCCAGCCGAACCGCCTTCACTGATTTTTCCTACAATGAGCAGTTCTTC. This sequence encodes CASRTAFTDFSYNEQFF.

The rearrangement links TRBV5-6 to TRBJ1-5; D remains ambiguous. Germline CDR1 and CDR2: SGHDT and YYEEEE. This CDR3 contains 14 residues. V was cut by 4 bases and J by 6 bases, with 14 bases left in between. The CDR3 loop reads CASSPAASGQPQHF. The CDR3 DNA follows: TGTGCCAGCAGCCCGGCGGCTAGCGGTCAGCCCCAGCATTTT. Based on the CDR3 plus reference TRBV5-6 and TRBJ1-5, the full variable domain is DAGVTQSPTHLIKTRGQQVTLRCSPKSGHDTVSWYQQALGQGPQFIFQYYEEEERQRGNFPDRFSGHQFPNYSSELNVNALLLGDSALYLCASSPAASGQPQHFGDGTRLSIL.

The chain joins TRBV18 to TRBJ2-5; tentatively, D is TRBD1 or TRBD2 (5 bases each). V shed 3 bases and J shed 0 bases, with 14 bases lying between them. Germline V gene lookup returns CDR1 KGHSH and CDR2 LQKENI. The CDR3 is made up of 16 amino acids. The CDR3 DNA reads TGTGCCAGCTCACCGATACGGGACGGACACCAAGAGACCCAGTACTTC. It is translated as CASSPIRDGHQETQYF.

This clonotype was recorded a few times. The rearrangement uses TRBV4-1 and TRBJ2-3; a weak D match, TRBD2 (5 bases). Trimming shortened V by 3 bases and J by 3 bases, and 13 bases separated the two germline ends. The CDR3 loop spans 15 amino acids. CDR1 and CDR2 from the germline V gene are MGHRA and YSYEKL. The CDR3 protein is CASSQVIGRTDTQYF. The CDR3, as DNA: TGCGCCAGCAGCCAGGTCATAGGGAGAACAGATACGCAGTATTTT.